This T cell receptor beta chain originates from a study of blood T cell repertoires in COVID-19. In the study overall: T cells, B-cell-depleted T cells, or PBMCs provided the cDNA or gDNA that served as material.

In the original processing: Using reference gene primer amplification, nucleated cell counts were estimated. Some clones are missing from TCRdb's copy, which holds only in-frame ones; the method was immunoSEQ multiplex PCR. The V and J calls and clone size come from that table; D and trimming were worked out from the DNA. In the table there are around 160,000 clones, 86% of which are singletons. The CDR3 has 12 residues. CDR1 and CDR2 from the germline V gene are MDHEN and SYDVKM. Trimming removed 6 bases from V and 6 bases from J, with 10 bases in between. The chain employs TRBV28 and TRBJ2-3, with D maybe TRBD2 (6 bases). This receptor was taken from a man aged 18 to 29 with acute or convalescent COVID-19. Specimen: peripheral blood. CDR3 protein: CASSRTTDTQYF. The CDR3 DNA reads TGTGCCAGCAGCCGGACTACGGATACGCAGTATTTT.